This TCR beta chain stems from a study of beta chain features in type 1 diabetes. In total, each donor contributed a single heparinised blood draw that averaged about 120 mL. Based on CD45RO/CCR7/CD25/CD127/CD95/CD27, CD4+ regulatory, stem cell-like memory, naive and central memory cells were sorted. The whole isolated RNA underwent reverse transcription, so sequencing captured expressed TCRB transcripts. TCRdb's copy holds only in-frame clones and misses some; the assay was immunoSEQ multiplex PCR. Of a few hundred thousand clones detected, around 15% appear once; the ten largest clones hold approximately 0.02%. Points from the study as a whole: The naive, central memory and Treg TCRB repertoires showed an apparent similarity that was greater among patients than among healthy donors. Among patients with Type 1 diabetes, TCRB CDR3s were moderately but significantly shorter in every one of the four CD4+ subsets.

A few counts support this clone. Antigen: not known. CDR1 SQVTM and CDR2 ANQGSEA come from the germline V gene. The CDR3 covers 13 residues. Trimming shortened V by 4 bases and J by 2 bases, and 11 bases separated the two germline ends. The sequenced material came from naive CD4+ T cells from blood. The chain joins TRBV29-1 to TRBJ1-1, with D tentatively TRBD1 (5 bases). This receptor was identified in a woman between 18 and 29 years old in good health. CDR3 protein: CSVGQSVNTEAFF. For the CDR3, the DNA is TGCAGCGTTGGACAGAGCGTAAACACTGAAGCTTTCTTT.